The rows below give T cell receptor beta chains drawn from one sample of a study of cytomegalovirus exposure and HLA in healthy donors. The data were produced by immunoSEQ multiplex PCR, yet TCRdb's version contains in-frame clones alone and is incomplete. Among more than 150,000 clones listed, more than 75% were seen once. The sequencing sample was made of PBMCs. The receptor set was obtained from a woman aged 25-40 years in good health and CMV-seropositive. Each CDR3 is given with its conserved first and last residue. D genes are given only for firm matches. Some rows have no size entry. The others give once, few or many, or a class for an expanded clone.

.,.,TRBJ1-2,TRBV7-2,TGTGCCAGCAGTTATTCAACAGTAAACTATGGCTACACCTTC,CASSYSTVNYGYTF
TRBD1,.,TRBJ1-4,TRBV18,TGTGCCAGCTCACCCGACAGGGCTGAAAAACTGTTTTTT,CASSPDRAEKLFF
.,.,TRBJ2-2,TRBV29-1,TGCAGCGTTGAAGATCAGGGGAAGTCCACCGGGGAGCTGTTTTTT,CSVEDQGKSTGELFF
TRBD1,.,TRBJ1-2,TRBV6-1,TGTGCCAGGGGACAGGGGGCAGGTTTTGGCTACACCTTC,CARGQGAGFGYTF
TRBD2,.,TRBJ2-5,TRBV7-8,TGTGCCAGCAGCTTAGCAATTGCCGGACTAGCGGGGGGAATCCAAGAGACCCAGTACTTC,CASSLAIAGLAGGIQETQYF
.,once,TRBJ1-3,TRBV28,TGTGCCAGCAGTGGCCCCGTCGGGGGCTCTGGAAACACCATATATTTT,CASSGPVGGSGNTIYF
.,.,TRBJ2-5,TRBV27,TGTGCCAGCAGTTACCTATCTAGCGTAGGACAAGAGACCCAGTACTTC,CASSYLSSVGQETQYF
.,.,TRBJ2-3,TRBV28,TGTGCCAGCAGTTTGGCAGGACAAGGGACTCCAGATACGCAGTATTTT,CASSLAGQGTPDTQYF
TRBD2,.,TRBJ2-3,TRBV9,TGTGCCAGCAGCGTAGGGGCTAGCGGAGATACGCAGTATTTT,CASSVGASGDTQYF
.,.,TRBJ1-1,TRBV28,TGTGCCAGCTCGCGCTCAGGGCCGGTGGAACAGAACACTGAAGCTTTCTTT,CASSRSGPVEQNTEAFF
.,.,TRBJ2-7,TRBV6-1,TGTGCCAGCACTAAAGTGGCGGGGAGCTCCTACGAGCAGTACTTC,CASTKVAGSSYEQYF
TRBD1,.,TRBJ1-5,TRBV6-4,TGTGCCAGCAGTGAGACAGGGGAGGGGCAGCCCCAGCATTTT,CASSETGEGQPQHF
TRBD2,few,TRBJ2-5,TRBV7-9,TGTGCCGCGGTAACCCCCGGGACTAGCGGGGGGAGATACCAAGAGACCCAGTACTTC,CAAVTPGTSGGRYQETQYF
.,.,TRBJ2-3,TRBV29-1,TGCAGCGCCGGGGGCCAGCGGGGCAGCACAGATACGCAGTATTTT,CSAGGQRGSTDTQYF
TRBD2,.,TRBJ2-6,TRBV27,TGTGCCAGCAGTTTATGGGGGGGTGGGGCCAACGTCCTGACTTTC,CASSLWGGGANVLTF
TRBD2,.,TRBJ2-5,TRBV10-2,TGCGCCAGCAGTGAGTCGAACCTAGCGGGGATTGAGACCCAGTACTTC,CASSESNLAGIETQYF
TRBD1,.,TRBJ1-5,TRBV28,TGTGCCAGCAGGACAGGGCCTACCAATCAGCCCCAGCATTTT,CASRTGPTNQPQHF
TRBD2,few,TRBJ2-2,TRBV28,TGTGCCACGGGAGGGTGGAAACAGGGCAACACCGGGGAGCTGTTTTTT,CATGGWKQGNTGELFF
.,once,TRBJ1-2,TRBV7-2,TGTGCCAGCAGCCTTAATAGGGGTGGTGGAGGGGCTAACTATGGCTACACCTTC,CASSLNRGGGGANYGYTF
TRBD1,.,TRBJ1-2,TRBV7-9,TGTGCCAGCAACCCAGGGGGAATCTATGGCTACACCTTC,CASNPGGIYGYTF
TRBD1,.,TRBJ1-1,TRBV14,TGTGCCAGCAGTCACCGGACAGGGGGTGCAGTGAACACTGAAGCTTTCTTT,CASSHRTGGAVNTEAFF
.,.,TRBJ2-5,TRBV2,TGTGCCAGCAGTGAGCGACAGTTTAAAGAGACCCAGTACTTC,CASSERQFKETQYF
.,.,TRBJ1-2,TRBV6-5,TGTGCCAGCAGTTACGGGACTGGCTTTAACTATGGCTACACCTTC,CASSYGTGFNYGYTF
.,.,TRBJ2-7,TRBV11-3,TGTGCCAGCAGCAGCACACAGGGATTTTACGAGCAGTACTTC,CASSSTQGFYEQYF
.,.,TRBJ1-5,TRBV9,TGTGCCAGCGGAGGGGCGGGGCAGCCCCAGCATTTT,CASGGAGQPQHF
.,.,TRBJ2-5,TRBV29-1,TGCAGCGTTGCGGGCAGGGGCCAAGAGACCCAGTACTTC,CSVAGRGQETQYF
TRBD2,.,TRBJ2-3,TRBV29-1,TGCAGCGGTCTAGCGGGGGGGCCGGGAGATACGCAGTATTTT,CSGLAGGPGDTQYF
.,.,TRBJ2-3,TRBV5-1,TGCGCCAGCAGCTTACTGCGGGGTAACACAGATACGCAGTATTTT,CASSLLRGNTDTQYF
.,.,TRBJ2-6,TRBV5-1,TGCGCCAGCAGTTTAGAACAGCCTGGGGCCAACGGCCTGACTTTC,CASSLEQPGANGLTF
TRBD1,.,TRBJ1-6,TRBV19,TGTGCCAGTACGGGGACAGGCAATTCACCCCTCCACTTT,CASTGTGNSPLHF
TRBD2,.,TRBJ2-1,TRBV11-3,TGTGCCAGCAGCGCGGGGGGGAGATATGAGCAGTTCTTC,CASSAGGRYEQFF
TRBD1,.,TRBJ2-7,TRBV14,TGTGCCAGCAGCGCCCGGGACAGGGGCGTCGAGCAGTACTTC,CASSARDRGVEQYF
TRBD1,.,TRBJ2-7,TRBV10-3,TGTGCCATCAGGGGGGACAGGGGAGAGGACTACGAGCAGTACTTC,CAIRGDRGEDYEQYF
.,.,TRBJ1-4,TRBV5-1,TGCGCCAGCAGGGTGGGGGCGACTGATGAAAAACTGTTTTTT,CASRVGATDEKLFF
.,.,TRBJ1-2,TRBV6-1,TGTGCCAGCAGTGAAGGCGGGGGGCTCGATGGCTACACCTTC,CASSEGGGLDGYTF
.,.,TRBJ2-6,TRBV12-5,TGTGCTAGTGGTTTGGCCAGGGGGGCTGGGGCCAACGTCCTGACTTTC,CASGLARGAGANVLTF
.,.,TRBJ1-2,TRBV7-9,TGTGCCAGCAGCTTAGCGTCGGGGGGGTATGATGGCTACACCTTC,CASSLASGGYDGYTF
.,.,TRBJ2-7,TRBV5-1,TGCGCCAGCAGCCCGAACCCGTGGGGCAACGAGCAGTACTTC,CASSPNPWGNEQYF
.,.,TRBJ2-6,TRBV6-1,TGTGCCAGCAGTGAAGGACAGGTGGACGGGGCCAACGTCCTGACTTTC,CASSEGQVDGANVLTF
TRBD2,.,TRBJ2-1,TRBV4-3,TGCGCCAGCAGCCAAGAGGGGGGGTATGAGCAGTTCTTC,CASSQEGGYEQFF
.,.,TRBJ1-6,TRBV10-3,TGTGCCATCAGTGAGGTGGGGGCTATGGGCTATAATTCACCCCTCCACTTT,CAISEVGAMGYNSPLHF
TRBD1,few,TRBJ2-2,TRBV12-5,TGTGCTAGTGGTTTGGTACGGACAGGGACGAACACCGGGGAGCTGTTTTTT,CASGLVRTGTNTGELFF
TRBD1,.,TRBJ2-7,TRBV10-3,TGTGCCATCAGTGACAGGGGGACCAGCTCCTACGAGCAGTACTTC,CAISDRGTSSYEQYF
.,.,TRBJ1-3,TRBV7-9,TGTGCCGCGGCAGGGGAGAGCTCTGGAAACACCATATATTTT,CAAAGESSGNTIYF
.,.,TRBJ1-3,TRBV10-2,TGCGCCAGCAGTGAAGAAGGAGAAAACACCATATATTTT,CASSEEGENTIYF
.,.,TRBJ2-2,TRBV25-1,TGTGCCAGCAGTGGCTGGCCAGGGGACGCCGGGGAGCTGTTTTTT,CASSGWPGDAGELFF
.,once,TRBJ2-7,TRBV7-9,TGTGCCAGCAGCTTCGTGACGGCGGGGGAGCAGTACTTC,CASSFVTAGEQYF
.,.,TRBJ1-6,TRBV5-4,TGTGCCAGCAGCTTGGAACAGCCCAATTCACCCCTCCACTTT,CASSLEQPNSPLHF
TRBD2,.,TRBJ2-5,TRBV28,TGTGCCAGCAGTTCCTCTAGCGGGGGGGCGGGGGAGCAGTACTTC,CASSSSSGGAGEQYF
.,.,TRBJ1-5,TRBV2,TGTGCCAGCAGTGACGGAGGGCCAAATCAGCCCCAGCATTTT,CASSDGGPNQPQHF
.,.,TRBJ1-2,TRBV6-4,TGTGCCAGCAGTGCGGGGGGAAACTATGGCTACACCTTC,CASSAGGNYGYTF